This TCR beta chain was sequenced during a study of T cells in Graves' hyperthyroidism and ophthalmopathy. A note on this clonotype: One end of the junction fails to match germline, which may point to a read error.

The CDR3 is made up of 12 amino acids. Germline V gene sequence: CDR1 ENHRY, CDR2 SYGVKD. The source material, RNA transcripts, was used to amplify TCR beta CDR3 regions. The TCR CDR3 was amplified in a first-round RT-PCR using the HTBI primer set. From the multiplex PCR reads, TCRdb called clonotypes with MiXCR, one entry per CDR3 protein. The table lists some 530,000 distinct CDR3 sequences, 20% to 25% of them singletons. Exclusion criteria comprised uncontrolled infection, other autoimmune disease, pregnancy or lactation. This TCR came from a woman between 70 and 85 years old with Graves' ophthalmopathy. V and J are TRBV10-3 and TRBJ2-1; D ambiguous. Input material: blood. The CDR3 spells CAISEKGFERFF. CDR3 sequence (DNA): TGTGCCATCAGTGAGAAGGGTTTTGAGCGGTTCTTC.